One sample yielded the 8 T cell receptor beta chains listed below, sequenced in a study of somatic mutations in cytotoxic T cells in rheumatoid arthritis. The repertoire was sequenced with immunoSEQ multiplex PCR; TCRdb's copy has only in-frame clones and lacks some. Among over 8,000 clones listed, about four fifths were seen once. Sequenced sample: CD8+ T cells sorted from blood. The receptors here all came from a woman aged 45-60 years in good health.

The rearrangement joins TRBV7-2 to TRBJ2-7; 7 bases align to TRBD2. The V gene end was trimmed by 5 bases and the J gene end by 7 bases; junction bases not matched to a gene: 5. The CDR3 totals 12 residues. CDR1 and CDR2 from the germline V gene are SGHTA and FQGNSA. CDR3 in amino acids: CASSEGGTEQYF. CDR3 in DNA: TGTGCCAGCAGCGAGGGAGGGACTGAGCAGTACTTC.

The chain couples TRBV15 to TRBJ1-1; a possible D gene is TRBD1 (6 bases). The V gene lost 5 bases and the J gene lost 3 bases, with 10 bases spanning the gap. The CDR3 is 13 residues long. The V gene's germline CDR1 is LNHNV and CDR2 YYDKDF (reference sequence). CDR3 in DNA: TGTGCCACCAGCCTGGGGGGGCACACTGAAGCTTTCTTT. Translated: CATSLGGHTEAFF.

The CDR3 sequence: CASSELAERTDTQYF. CDR3 bases: TGTGCCAGCAGCGAACTAGCGGAGCGCACAGATACGCAGTATTTT. This rearrangement joins TRBV7-6 to TRBJ2-3; 8 bases agree with TRBD2. This CDR3 has 15 amino acids. V shed 5 bases and J 1 base; nucleotides not matched to a gene: 5. Germline V lookup: CDR1 SGHVS, CDR2 FNYEAQ.

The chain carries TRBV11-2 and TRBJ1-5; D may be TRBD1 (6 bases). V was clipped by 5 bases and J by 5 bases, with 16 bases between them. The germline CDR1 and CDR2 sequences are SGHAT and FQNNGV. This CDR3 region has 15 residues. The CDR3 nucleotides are TGTGCCAGCAGCGAAACCACAGGGTTGGATCAGCCCCAGCATTTT. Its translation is CASSETTGLDQPQHF.

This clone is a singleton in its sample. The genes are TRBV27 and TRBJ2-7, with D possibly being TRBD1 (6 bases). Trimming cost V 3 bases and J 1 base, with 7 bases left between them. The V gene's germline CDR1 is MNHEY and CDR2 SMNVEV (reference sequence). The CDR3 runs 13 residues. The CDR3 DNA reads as TGTGCCAGCAGTTTGAGGGGGTCCTACGAGCAGTACTTC. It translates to CASSLRGSYEQYF.

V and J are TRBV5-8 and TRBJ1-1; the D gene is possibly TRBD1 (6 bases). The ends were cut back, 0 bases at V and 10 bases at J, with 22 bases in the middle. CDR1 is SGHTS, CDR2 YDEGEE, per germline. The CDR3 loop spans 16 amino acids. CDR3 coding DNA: TGTGCCAGCAGCTTGGGGTACCAGGGGCAAAAAAAAATAGCTTTCTTT. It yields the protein CASSLGYQGQKKIAFF.

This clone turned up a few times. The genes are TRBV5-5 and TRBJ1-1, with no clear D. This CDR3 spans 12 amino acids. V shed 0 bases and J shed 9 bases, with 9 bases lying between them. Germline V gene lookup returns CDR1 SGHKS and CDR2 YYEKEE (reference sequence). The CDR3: CASSLESPKAFF. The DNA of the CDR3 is TGTGCCAGCAGCTTGGAGTCTCCTAAAGCTTTCTTT. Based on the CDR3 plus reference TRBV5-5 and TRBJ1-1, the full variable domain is DAGVTQSPTHLIKTRGQQVTLRCSPISGHKSVSWYQQVLGQGPQFIFQYYEKEERGRGNFPDRFSARQFPNYSSELNVNALLLGDSALYLCASSLESPKAFFGQGTRLTVV.

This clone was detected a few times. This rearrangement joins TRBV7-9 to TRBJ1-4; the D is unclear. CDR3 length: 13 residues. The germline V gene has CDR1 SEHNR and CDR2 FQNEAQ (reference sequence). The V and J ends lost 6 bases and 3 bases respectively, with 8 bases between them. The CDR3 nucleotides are TGTGCCAGCAGTGGCGGCCCTAATGAAAAACTGTTTTTT. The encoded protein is CASSGGPNEKLFF.